This TCR beta chain was captured in a study of blood T cell repertoires in COVID-19. The data were produced by immunoSEQ multiplex PCR, yet TCRdb's version contains in-frame clones alone and is incomplete. Of 150,000 to 200,000 clones listed, approximately 90% were seen once; the top ten hold around 5%. This CDR3 has 16 residues. Per the germline V gene, CDR1 is SGHTA and CDR2 is FQGTGA. Germline trimming cut 5 bases from V and 3 bases from J; bases unmatched to any gene: 5. This sequence was found in a human donor in a cohort sampled during active COVID-19. Specimen: peripheral blood. This rearrangement joins TRBV7-3 to TRBJ2-2; 11 bases agree with TRBD1. CDR3: CASSPGTGGDTGELFF. The CDR3 DNA follows: TGTGCCAGCAGCCCAGGGACAGGGGGGGACACCGGGGAGCTGTTTTTT.